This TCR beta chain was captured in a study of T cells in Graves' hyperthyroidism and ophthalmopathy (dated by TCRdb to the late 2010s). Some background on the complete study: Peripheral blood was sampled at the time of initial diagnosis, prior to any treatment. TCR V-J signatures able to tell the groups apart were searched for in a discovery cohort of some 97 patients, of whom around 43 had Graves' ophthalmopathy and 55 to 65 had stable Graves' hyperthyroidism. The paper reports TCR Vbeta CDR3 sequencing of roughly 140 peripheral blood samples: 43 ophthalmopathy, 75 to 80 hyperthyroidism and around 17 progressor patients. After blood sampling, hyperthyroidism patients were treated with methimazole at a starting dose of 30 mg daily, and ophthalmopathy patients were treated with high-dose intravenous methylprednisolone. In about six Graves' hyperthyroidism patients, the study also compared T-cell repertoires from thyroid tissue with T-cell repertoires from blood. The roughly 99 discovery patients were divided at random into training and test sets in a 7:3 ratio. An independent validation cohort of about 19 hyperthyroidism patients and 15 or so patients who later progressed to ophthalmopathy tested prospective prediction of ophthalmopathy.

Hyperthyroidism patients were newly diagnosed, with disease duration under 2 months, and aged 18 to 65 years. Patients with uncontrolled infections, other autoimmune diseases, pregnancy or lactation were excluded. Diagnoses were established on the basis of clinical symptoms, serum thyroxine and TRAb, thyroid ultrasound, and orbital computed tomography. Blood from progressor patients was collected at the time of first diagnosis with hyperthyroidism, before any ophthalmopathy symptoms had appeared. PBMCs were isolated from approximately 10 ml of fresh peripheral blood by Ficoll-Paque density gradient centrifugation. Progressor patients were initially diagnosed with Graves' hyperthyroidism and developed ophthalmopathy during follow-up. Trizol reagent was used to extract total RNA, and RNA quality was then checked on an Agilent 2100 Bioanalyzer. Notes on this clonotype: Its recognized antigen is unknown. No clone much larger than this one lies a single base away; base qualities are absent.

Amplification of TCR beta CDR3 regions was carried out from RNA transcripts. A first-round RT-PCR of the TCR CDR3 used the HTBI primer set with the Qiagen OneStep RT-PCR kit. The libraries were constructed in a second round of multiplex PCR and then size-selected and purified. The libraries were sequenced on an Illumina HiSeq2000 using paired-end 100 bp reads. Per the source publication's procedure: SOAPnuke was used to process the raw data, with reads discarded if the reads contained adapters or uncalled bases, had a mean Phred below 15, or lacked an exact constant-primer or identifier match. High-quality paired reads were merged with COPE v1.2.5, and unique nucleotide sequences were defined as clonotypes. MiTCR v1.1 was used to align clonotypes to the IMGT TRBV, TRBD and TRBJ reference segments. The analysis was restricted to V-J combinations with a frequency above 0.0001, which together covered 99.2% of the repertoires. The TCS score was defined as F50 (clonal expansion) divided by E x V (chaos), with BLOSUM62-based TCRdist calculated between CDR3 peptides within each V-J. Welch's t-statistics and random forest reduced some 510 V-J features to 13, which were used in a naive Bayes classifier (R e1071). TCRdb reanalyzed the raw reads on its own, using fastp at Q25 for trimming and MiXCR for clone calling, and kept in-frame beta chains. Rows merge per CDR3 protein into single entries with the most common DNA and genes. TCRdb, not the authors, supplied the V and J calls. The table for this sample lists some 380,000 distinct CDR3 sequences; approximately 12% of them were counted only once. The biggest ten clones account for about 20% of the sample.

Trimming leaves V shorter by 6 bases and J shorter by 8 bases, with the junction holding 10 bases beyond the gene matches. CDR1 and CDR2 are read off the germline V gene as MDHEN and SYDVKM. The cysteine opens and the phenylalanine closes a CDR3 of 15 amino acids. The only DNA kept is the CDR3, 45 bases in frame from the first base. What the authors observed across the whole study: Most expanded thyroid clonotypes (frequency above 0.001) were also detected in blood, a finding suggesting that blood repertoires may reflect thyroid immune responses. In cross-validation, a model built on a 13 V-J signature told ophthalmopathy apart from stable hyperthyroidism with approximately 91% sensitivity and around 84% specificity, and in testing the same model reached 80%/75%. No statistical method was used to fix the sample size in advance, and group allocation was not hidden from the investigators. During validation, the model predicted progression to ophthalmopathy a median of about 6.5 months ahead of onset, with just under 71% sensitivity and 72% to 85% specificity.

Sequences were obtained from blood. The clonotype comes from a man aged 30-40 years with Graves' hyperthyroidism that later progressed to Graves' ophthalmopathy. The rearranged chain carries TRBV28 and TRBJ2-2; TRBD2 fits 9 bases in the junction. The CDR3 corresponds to CASSTGTSPRGELFF. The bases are TGTGCCAGCAGCACCGGGACTAGCCCTCGGGGGGAGCTGTTTTTT.